The T cell receptor beta chain under discussion was sequenced for a study of tumor-infiltrating lymphocytes in localized non-small cell lung cancer (dated by TCRdb to the early 2020s). For the wider study: Several histologies were represented in the cohort, which also included both smokers and never-smokers as well as patients whose samples were collected after neoadjuvant chemotherapy. Resected tumor tissue and uninvolved lung tissue described as non-adjacent to the tumor were contributed by each patient, with both tissues obtained from the same patient. Flow cytometry, multiplex immunofluorescence, RNA-seq, exome sequencing and proteomics were applied to the same patients as TCR sequencing, which was one of several integrated assays. The overall ICON cohort comprised fewer than 170 surgical patients with localized non-small cell lung cancer whose tumors were resected. For under 70 patients, immunoSEQ T-cell fraction was compared between paired tumor and uninvolved lung. Beyond this particular receptor, the publication reports: Assay coverage differed among patients according to how much tissue was available, so only a subset of the cohort had TCR sequencing. No difference in TCR-derived T-cell fraction was observed between the flow cytometry-defined immunotypes IM1 (good prognosis) and IM2 (poor prognosis). Higher T cell infiltration in tumors than in uninvolved lung tissue was supported by TCRbeta sequencing, consistent with immunofluorescence CD3 counts. Because different assays used different pieces of the same tissue, technical variation could not be distinguished from intratumor heterogeneity. Recurrence-free survival showed no association with tumor T-cell fraction from TCR sequencing (p = 0.61).

A word on this clone: Its antigen remains undetermined. Base qualities are not provided; no much larger clone lies one nucleotide away.

ICON enrollment began in 2016, and the last patient was enrolled in late 2018. Fresh tumor and matched uninvolved tissue for in-depth immune analyses, including TCR sequencing, were collected from a subcohort of some 69 patients. DNA for TCR sequencing was isolated from bulk tissue, and no cell sorting was done. The immunoSEQ assay used for TCR sequencing gave the T-cell fraction in both tumor and uninvolved lung tissue. Per the authors' processing: For survival analysis, patients were divided into high (upper tertile) and low (lower two tertiles) T-cell fraction groups, which were compared by log-rank test. A signed-rank test was used to test differences in T-cell fraction between paired tumor and uninvolved lung samples. TCRdb took this table from immuneACCESS and kept in-frame rearrangements with V and J called. Such tables lack part of the clones; where checked against another copy, unresolved V genes explain under half of the gap, and the rest is unexplained. V, J and clone size derive from that table, while D and trimming were established from the DNA sequence. For this sample there are over 10,000 clones; about 66% appear just once. 6% to 7.5% of the sample belongs to the ten largest clones.

From its cysteine to its phenylalanine, the CDR3 spans 12 amino acids. Only the CDR3 portion is preserved as DNA: 36 bases, with reading frame beginning at the first base. V and J lose 4 bases and 6 bases, and a span of 8 bases separates them. CDR1 KGHSH and CDR2 LQKENI were looked up in the germline V gene. What was sequenced was lung tumor tissue. This chain joins TRBV18 to TRBJ2-3; the D gene is possibly TRBD2, with 5 bases matching. This clonotype was obtained from a human donor with non-small cell lung cancer. CDR3 region: CASSLRADTQYF. The DNA sequence reads TGTGCCAGCTCACTGCGGGCCGATACGCAGTATTTT.